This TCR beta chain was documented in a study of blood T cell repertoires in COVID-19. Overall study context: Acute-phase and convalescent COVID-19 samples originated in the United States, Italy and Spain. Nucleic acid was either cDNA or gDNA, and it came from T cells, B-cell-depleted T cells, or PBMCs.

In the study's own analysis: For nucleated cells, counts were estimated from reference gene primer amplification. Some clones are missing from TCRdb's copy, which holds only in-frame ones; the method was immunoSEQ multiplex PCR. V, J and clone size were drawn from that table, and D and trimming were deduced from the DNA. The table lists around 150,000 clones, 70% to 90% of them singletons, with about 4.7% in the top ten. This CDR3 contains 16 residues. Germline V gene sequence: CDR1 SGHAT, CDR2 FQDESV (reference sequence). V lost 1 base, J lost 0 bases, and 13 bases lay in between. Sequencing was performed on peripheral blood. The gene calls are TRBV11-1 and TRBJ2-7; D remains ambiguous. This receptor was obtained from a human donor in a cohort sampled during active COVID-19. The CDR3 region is CASSLVSGSSSYEQYF. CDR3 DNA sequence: TGTGCCAGCAGCTTAGTTTCCGGGTCGAGCTCCTACGAGCAGTACTTC. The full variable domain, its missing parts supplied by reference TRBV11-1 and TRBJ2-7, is EAEVAQSPRYKITEKSQAVAFWCDPISGHATLYWYRQILGQGPELLVQFQDESVVDDSQLPKDRFSAERLKGVDSTLKIQPAELGDSAMYLCASSLVSGSSSYEQYFGPGTRLTVT.